A single sample is the source of the 5 T cell receptor beta chains below, sequenced in a study of beta chain features in type 1 diabetes listed by TCRdb under 2018. For these TCRs, the target antigens are not known. Library construction relied on the immunoSEQ multiplex PCR assay. The High Capacity cDNA Reverse Transcription Kit was used to reverse transcribe all of the isolated RNA, meaning that expressed TCRB transcripts were what got sequenced. The table comes from immuneACCESS by way of TCRdb, which keeps in-frame sequences with V and J called. Part of the clones is missing from these tables; in studies checked, under half for an unresolved V gene and the rest for unknown reasons. The sample table records 150,000 to 200,000 clones; roughly 8% of these occur just once. The ten largest clones add up to under 0.55% of the sample. Overall results and qualifications from the work: A moderate but significant shortening of TCRB CDR3 length was observed in type 1 diabetes patients in all four CD4+ subsets.

Sample: central memory CD4+ T cells from blood. The origin of the receptors is a man younger than 35 with type 1 diabetes.

The table lists this clone with a few counts. The chain links TRBV2 to TRBJ2-5; D is uncertain. TRBJ2-7 matches the DNA end more closely, so the J call is doubtful. The CDR3 sequence is 13 residues long. The germline CDR1 and CDR2 sequences are SNHLY and FYNNEI. The CDR3 sequence is CASSDGFTYEQYF. The CDR3 coding sequence is TGTGCCAGCAGTGACGGTTTTACCTACGAGCAGTACTTC.

V gene TRBV5-1 combines with J gene TRBJ2-2; 8 bases match TRBD1. Germline V lookup: CDR1 SGHRS, CDR2 YFSETQ. V dropped 5 bases and J dropped 0; count of bases not matched to a gene: 0. This CDR3 spans 14 amino acids. The CDR3: CASRDRANTGELFF. DNA for the CDR3: TGCGCCAGCAGGGACAGGGCGAACACCGGGGAGCTGTTTTTT.

The chain employs TRBV18 and TRBJ2-1; no clear D. V lost 6 bases to trimming and J lost 1 base, with 16 bases between them. The germline V gene encodes CDR1 KGHSH and CDR2 LQKENI. CDR3 length: 16 amino acids. The CDR3 nucleotides read TGTGCCAGCTCGCCGGAGATGGCAACTTCCTACAATGAGCAGTTCTTC. Translating it yields CASSPEMATSYNEQFF.

This clone appeared a few times. The rearrangement links TRBV5-1 to TRBJ2-7; 11 nucleotides match TRBD1. Germline V lookup: CDR1 SGHRS, CDR2 YFSETQ. The CDR3 has 15 amino acids. V was clipped by 4 bases and J by 7 bases; unmatched bases: 10. CDR3 residues: CASSHQDRGLGEQYF. As DNA, the CDR3 is TGCGCCAGCAGCCACCAGGACAGGGGGCTCGGTGAGCAGTACTTC.

The CDR3 spells CASSPGDRVREQYF. Here the CDR3 DNA reads TGTGCCAGCAGCCCCGGGGACAGGGTGCGCGAGCAGTACTTC. The rearrangement uses TRBV28 and TRBJ2-7, with 9 bases lining up with TRBD1. The junction had 9 bases not matched to a gene; V was cut back by 6 bases and J by 6 bases. CDR1 MDHEN and CDR2 SYDVKM come from the germline V gene. CDR3 size: 14 residues.